The 25 T cell receptor beta chains given below trace back to one sample, sequenced in a study of T cell responses to AZD1222 COVID-19 vaccine. Data came from immunoSEQ multiplex PCR; TCRdb stores just in-frame clones and leaves some out. The top ten clones hold 4% to 5.5% of a sample with about 120,000 clones, approximately 89% of them seen once. Specimen: peripheral blood, collected on day 0 of AZD1222 vaccination. These TCRs come from an adult in good health.

This chain connects TRBV7-6 to TRBJ1-5; 7 positions agree with TRBD1. The CDR3 has 14 amino acids. V shed 5 bases, J shed 4 bases, and the junction held 5 bases outside the gene matches. CDR1 is SGHVS, CDR2 FNYEAQ, per germline. CDR3 amino acids: CASSPGTVNQPQHF. The CDR3 DNA sequence: TGTGCCAGCAGCCCAGGGACAGTAAATCAGCCCCAGCATTTT.

V gene TRBV6-2 or TRBV6-3 combines with J gene TRBJ1-4; possible D gene TRBD1, 5 bases. V shed 5 bases and J shed 4 bases, with 14 bases lying between them. The CDR3 is 15 amino acids. CDR1 and CDR2 from the germline V gene are MNHEY and SVGEGT. CDR3 protein: CASSRTGTFNEKLFF. The CDR3 coding sequence is TGTGCCAGCAGTCGTACAGGAACCTTTAATGAAAAACTGTTTTTT.

V and J are TRBV9 and TRBJ2-5; 14 nucleotides agree with TRBD2. V was pared by 4 bases and J by 7 bases, with 9 bases of the junction left unmatched. The germline CDR1 and CDR2 sequences are SGDLS and YYNGEE. The CDR3 is made up of 16 amino acids. The CDR3 here is CASSQGTSGGFGTQYF. DNA of the CDR3: TGTGCCAGCAGCCAAGGGACTAGCGGGGGATTCGGGACCCAGTACTTC.

This clone showed up just once. The chain couples TRBV7-8 to TRBJ1-4, with a tentative D call TRBD1 (6 bases). Trimming left V 7 bases short and J 4 bases short, with 13 bases between. CDR3 length equals 14 residues. Per germline, CDR1 SGHVS and CDR2 FQNEAQ. DNA of the CDR3: TGTGCCAGCACCAGAGAGGGGGGTAATGAAAAACTGTTTTTT. Its translation is CASTREGGNEKLFF. The whole variable domain, filled in from reference TRBV7-8 and TRBJ1-4, reads GAGVSQSPRYKVAKRGQDVALRCDPISGHVSLFWYQQALGQGPEFLTYFQNEAQLDKSGLPSDRFFAERPEGSVSTLKIQRTQQEDSAVYLCASTREGGNEKLFFGSGTQLSVL.

In its sample, this clone was seen once. The chain employs TRBV3-1 (or the pseudogene TRBV3-2) and TRBJ1-6; 7 bases line up with TRBD1. Per germline, CDR1 LGHDT and CDR2 YNNKEL (reference sequence). V dropped 0 bases and J dropped 6; count of bases not matched to a gene: 20. The CDR3 extends over 21 amino acids. The CDR3 is CASSQDEGQGVSKRANSPLHF. In nucleotides, the CDR3 is TGTGCCAGCAGCCAAGATGAGGGGCAGGGGGTATCCAAGAGAGCTAATTCACCCCTCCACTTT.

V and J are TRBV28 and TRBJ2-5; 7 bases agree with TRBD2. Germline V gives CDR1 MDHEN, CDR2 SYDVKM. V shed 5 bases and J 4 bases; nucleotides not matched to a gene: 4. The CDR3 totals 13 residues. The DNA of the CDR3 is TGTGCCAGCAGTAGAGCGGGGCGAGAGACCCAGTACTTC. Translating gives CASSRAGRETQYF.

The genes are TRBV5-1 and TRBJ1-5; 8 bases align to TRBD1. The CDR3 is 15 residues long. Unmatched junction bases numbered 7, after V lost 0 bases and J lost 8 bases. Germline V gene data show CDR1 as SGHRS and CDR2 as YFSETQ. This CDR3 reads CASSLDPGGGKPQHF. CDR3 sequence (DNA): TGCGCCAGCAGCTTGGACCCAGGGGGCGGAAAGCCCCAGCATTTT.

The chain employs TRBV13 and TRBJ2-2; possibly TRBD1 or TRBD2 for D (5 bases each). CDR1 is PRHDT, CDR2 FYEKMQ, per germline (reference sequence). CDR3 length: 15 residues. Trimming removed 3 bases from V and 1 base from J, with 9 bases in between. Written as DNA, the CDR3 is TGTGCCAGCAGCTTGGGACGGAGGAACACCGGGGAGCTGTTTTTT. It yields the protein CASSLGRRNTGELFF.

This clone has just one count. This chain links TRBV10-3 with TRBJ1-1; D is ambiguous. With 4 bases removed from V and 1 base from J, the gap between germline ends came to 7 bases. The CDR3 loop spans 13 amino acids. CDR1 and CDR2 from the germline V gene are ENHRY and SYGVKD. The CDR3 reads CAISVLTNTEAFF. The CDR3 DNA is TGTGCCATCAGTGTCCTGACGAACACTGAAGCTTTCTTT.

The chain recombines TRBV5-4 with TRBJ1-2, with D uncertain. Germline V CDR1 and CDR2: SGHNT, YYREEE (reference sequence). V lost 3 bases and J 2 bases, leaving 8 bases between the germline ends. There are 13 residues in the CDR3. CDR3 loop: CASSSDTNYGYTF. The DNA for the CDR3 is TGTGCCAGCAGCTCCGACACGAACTATGGCTACACCTTC. Using reference TRBV5-4 and TRBJ1-2 for the parts outside the CDR3, the full variable domain is ETGVTQSPTHLIKTRGQQVTLRCSSQSGHNTVSWYQQALGQGPQFIFQYYREEENGRGNFPPRFSGLQFPNYSSELNVNALELDDSALYLCASSSDTNYGYTFGSGTRLTVV.

V usage is TRBV18 and J usage is TRBJ1-5; D not resolved. CDR3 length: 15 amino acids. Germline V gene sequence: CDR1 KGHSH, CDR2 LQKENI. V was trimmed by 2 bases and J by 7 bases, leaving 15 bases between them. CDR3 DNA sequence: TGTGCCAGCTCACCAATGGTATCGGTGGACCAGCCCCAGCATTTT. This encodes CASSPMVSVDQPQHF.

This clone was seen once. V and J are TRBV12-3 or TRBV12-4 and TRBJ2-4; D is possibly TRBD1 (5 bases). The CDR3 consists of 12 residues. V was shortened by 6 bases and J by 8 bases, with 11 bases between the two germline ends. CDR3 in amino acids: CASSWGRDIQYF. The CDR3 bases are TGTGCCAGCAGCTGGGGCCGGGACATTCAGTACTTC.

The chain links TRBV6-6 to TRBJ2-5, with 15 bases lining up with TRBD2. The germline V gene has CDR1 MNHNY and CDR2 SVGAGI (reference sequence). Trimming took 5 bases from V and 6 from J; bases not matched to a gene: 10. This CDR3 spans 17 amino acids. Here the CDR3 DNA reads TGTGCCAGCAGTCAACTCCGGACTAGCGGGGGGGATAAGACCCAGTACTTC. This sequence encodes CASSQLRTSGGDKTQYF.

This clone showed up just once. V usage is TRBV18 and J usage is TRBJ1-3, with 7 bases matching TRBD1. The CDR3 is made up of 19 amino acids. V gave up 2 bases and J gave up 0 bases; unmatched junction bases: 13. The germline gives CDR1 KGHSH, CDR2 LQKENI. CDR3: CASSPRKTGTVSSGNTIYF. The CDR3 nucleotides are TGTGCCAGCTCACCAAGAAAGACCGGGACAGTGAGCTCTGGAAACACCATATATTTT.

Concerning this clone itself: Other DNA sequences in this specimen translate into the identical CDR3. The chain uses TRBV30 and TRBJ2-5, with no clear D. V was clipped by 0 bases and J by 4 bases, with 3 bases between them. The V gene's germline CDR1 is GTSNPN and CDR2 SVGIG (reference sequence). The CDR3 covers 11 residues. The CDR3 is CAWSVLETQYF. The DNA of the CDR3 is TGTGCCTGGAGTGTACTAGAGACCCAGTACTTC.

CDR3 residues: CASSQDLMNTEAFF. The CDR3 DNA reads TGTGCCAGCAGCCAAGATCTAATGAACACTGAAGCTTTCTTT. This chain links TRBV14 with TRBJ1-1; D not resolved. Germline CDR1 is SGHDN and CDR2 is FVKESK. V was clipped by 0 bases and J by 0 bases, with 5 bases between them. The CDR3 has 14 amino acids.

The V gene is TRBV7-2, the J gene TRBJ1-2, with D maybe TRBD1 (6 bases). This CDR3 contains 18 residues. Trimming removed 1 base at V and 4 bases at J, with 22 bases between. The germline V gene encodes CDR1 SGHTA and CDR2 FQGNSA. This CDR3 is CASSLDRPGVNPLYGYTF. CDR3 nucleotides: TGTGCCAGCAGCTTAGATCGGCCAGGGGTCAATCCTCTCTATGGCTACACCTTC.

V usage is TRBV21-1 and J usage is TRBJ2-7; the table names TRBD1, a call not compared with the DNA. TRBV21-1 is a known pseudogene. There are 17 residues in the CDR3. CDR3 protein: CASSKEARQIDRYEQYF. The CDR3, as DNA: TGTGCCAGCAGCAAAGAAGCCCGACAGATAGATAGGTACGAGCAGTACTTC.

This clone occurred once. The chain combines TRBV5-1 with TRBJ1-6, with 7 bases lining up with TRBD1. Germline CDR1 and CDR2: SGHRS and YFSETQ. CDR3 size: 15 residues. After removal of 4 bases from V and 6 bases from J, the junction contained 7 bases not matched to a gene. CDR3 DNA: TGCGCCAGCAGCCGAGGACAGGAAATTAATTCACCCCTCCACTTT. This gives the protein CASSRGQEINSPLHF.

The chain combines TRBV6-2 or TRBV6-3 with TRBJ1-1; D may be TRBD1 (6 bases). CDR1 and CDR2 from the germline V gene are MNHEY and SVGEGT. V gave up 6 bases and J gave up 1 base, with 15 bases separating them. The CDR3 has 15 residues. DNA for the CDR3: TGTGCCAGCAGACCTAGACAGGTCGGGAACACTGAAGCTTTCTTT. It encodes CASRPRQVGNTEAFF.

The gene calls are TRBV4-3 and TRBJ1-4; the match to TRBD1 covers 9 bases. The CDR3 has 15 amino acids. V trimming: 4 bases; J trimming: 10 bases; junction bases outside the gene matches: 10. Germline CDR1 and CDR2: LGHNA and YSLEER. CDR3 residues: CASSRAGTGSGKLFF. The CDR3 DNA reads as TGCGCCAGCAGCCGAGCCGGGACAGGGTCGGGAAAACTGTTTTTT.

This clone was counted once. The V and J genes are TRBV5-5 and TRBJ2-6; D not resolved. CDR3 length equals 15 residues. Per germline, CDR1 SGHKS and CDR2 YYEKEE (reference sequence). Trimming stripped 0 bases from V and 3 bases from J, with 7 bases between. For the CDR3, the DNA is TGTGCCAGCAGCTTGGAAACCAATGGGGCCAACGTCCTGACTTTC. It codes for CASSLETNGANVLTF.

The J gene is TRBJ2-7, the V gene TRBV18, with D possibly being TRBD1 or TRBD2 (5 bases each). The CDR3 has 16 amino acids. CDR1 and CDR2 from the germline V gene are KGHSH and LQKENI. Trimming took off 3 bases at V and 3 bases at J, with 18 bases between the two ends. The DNA for the CDR3 is TGTGCCAGCTCACCCTTTCTGGGGGTTAAGGACTACGAGCAGTACTTC. This codes for CASSPFLGVKDYEQYF.

The rearrangement uses TRBV5-1 and TRBJ2-7; TRBD1 aligns across 8 bases. Trimming took 4 bases from V and 5 from J; bases not matched to a gene: 8. The germline gives CDR1 SGHRS, CDR2 YFSETQ. The CDR3 is 14 amino acids. CDR3 in DNA: TGCGCCAGCAGCCAAAGGACAGGGAGCAACGAGCAGTACTTC. It translates to CASSQRTGSNEQYF.

The chain is built from TRBV7-9 and TRBJ2-3; D perhaps matches TRBD2 (5 bases). The ends were cut back, 10 bases at V and 2 bases at J, with 13 bases in the middle. This CDR3 has 13 amino acids. Looked up from germline, CDR1 is SEHNR and CDR2 is FQNEAQ (reference sequence). CDR3 in DNA: TGTGCCACTACGGGAAACGCCACAGATACGCAGTATTTT. Protein product: CATTGNATDTQYF.